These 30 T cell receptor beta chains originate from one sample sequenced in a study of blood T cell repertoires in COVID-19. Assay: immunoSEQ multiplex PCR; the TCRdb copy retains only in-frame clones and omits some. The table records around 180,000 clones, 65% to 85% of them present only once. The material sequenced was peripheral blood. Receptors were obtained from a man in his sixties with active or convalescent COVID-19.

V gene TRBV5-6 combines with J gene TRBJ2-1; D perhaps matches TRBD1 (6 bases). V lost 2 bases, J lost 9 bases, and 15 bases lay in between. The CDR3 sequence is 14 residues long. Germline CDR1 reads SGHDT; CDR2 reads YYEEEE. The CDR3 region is CASSFQGGRGEQFF. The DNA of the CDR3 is TGTGCCAGCAGCTTCCAAGGGGGTAGAGGTGAGCAGTTCTTC.

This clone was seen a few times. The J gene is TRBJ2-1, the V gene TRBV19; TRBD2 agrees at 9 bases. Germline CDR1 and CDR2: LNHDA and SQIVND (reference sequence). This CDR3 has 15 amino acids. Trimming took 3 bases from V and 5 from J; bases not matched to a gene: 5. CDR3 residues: CASSMLAGMHNEQFF. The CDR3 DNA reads TGTGCCAGTAGTATGCTAGCGGGAATGCACAATGAGCAGTTCTTC.

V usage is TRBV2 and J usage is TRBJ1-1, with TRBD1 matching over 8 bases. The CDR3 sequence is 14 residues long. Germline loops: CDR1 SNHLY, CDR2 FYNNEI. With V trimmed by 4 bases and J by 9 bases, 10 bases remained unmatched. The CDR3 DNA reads TGTGCCAGCAGTGTGTTGACAGGGGAAGGAAAAGCTTTCTTT. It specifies CASSVLTGEGKAFF.

The CDR3 DNA is TGCGCCAGCAGCTTGCAACAGGACAGAGATACGCAGTATTTT. This gives the protein CASSLQQDRDTQYF. J is TRBJ2-3 and V is TRBV5-1, with D perhaps matching TRBD1 (6 bases). Germline lookup yields CDR1 SGHRS and CDR2 YFSETQ. The CDR3 has 14 amino acids. V dropped 1 base and J dropped 5 bases, with 11 bases sitting between them. Using reference TRBV5-1 and TRBJ2-3 for the parts outside the CDR3, the full variable domain is KAGVTQTPRYLIKTRGQQVTLSCSPISGHRSVSWYQQTPGQGLQFLFEYFSETQRNKGNFPGRFSGRQFSNSRSEMNVSTLELGDSALYLCASSLQQDRDTQYFGPGTRLTVL.

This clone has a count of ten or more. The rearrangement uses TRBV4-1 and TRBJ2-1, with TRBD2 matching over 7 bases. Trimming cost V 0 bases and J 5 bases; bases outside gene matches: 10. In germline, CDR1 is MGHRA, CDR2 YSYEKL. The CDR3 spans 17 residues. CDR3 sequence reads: CASSQEVLASGNNEQFF. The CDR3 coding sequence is TGCGCCAGCAGCCAAGAAGTGTTGGCTAGCGGTAACAATGAGCAGTTCTTC.

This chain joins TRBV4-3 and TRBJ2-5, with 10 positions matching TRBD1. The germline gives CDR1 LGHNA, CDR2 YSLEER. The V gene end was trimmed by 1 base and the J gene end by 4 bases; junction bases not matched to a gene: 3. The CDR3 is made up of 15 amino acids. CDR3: CASSQAGQGGETQYF. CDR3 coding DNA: TGCGCCAGCAGCCAAGCAGGACAGGGGGGAGAGACCCAGTACTTC.

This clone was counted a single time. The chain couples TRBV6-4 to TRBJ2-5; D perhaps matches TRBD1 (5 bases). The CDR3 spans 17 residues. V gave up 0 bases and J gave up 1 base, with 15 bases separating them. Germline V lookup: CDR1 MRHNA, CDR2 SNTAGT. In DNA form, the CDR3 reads TGTGCCAGCAGTGACTCGAGTAAAAGGACACTCCAAGAGACCCAGTACTTC. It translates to CASSDSSKRTLQETQYF.

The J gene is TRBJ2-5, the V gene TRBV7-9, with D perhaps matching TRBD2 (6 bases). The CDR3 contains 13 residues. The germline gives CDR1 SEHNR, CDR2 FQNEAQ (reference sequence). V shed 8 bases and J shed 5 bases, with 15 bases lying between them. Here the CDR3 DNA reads TGTGCCAGCGCGGGGCCCGACTCGGAGACCCAGTACTTC. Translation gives CASAGPDSETQYF. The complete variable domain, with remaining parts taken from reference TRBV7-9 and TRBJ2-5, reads DTGVSQNPRHKITKRGQNVTFRCDPISEHNRLYWYRQTLGQGPEFLTYFQNEAQLEKSRLLSDRFSAERPKGSFSTLEIQRTEQGDSAMYLCASAGPDSETQYFGPGTRLLVL.

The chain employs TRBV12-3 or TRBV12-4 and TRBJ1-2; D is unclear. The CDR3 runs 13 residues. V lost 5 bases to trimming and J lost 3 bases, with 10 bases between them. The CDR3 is CASSESGDYGYTF. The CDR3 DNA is TGTGCCAGCAGTGAGAGCGGTGACTATGGCTACACCTTC.

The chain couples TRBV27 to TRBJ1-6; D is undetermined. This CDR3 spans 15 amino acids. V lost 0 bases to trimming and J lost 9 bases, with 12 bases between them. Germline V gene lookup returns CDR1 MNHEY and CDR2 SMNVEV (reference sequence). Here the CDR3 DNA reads TGTGCCAGCAGTTTATCGTTGCAGTCCCGTTCACCCCTCCACTTT. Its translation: CASSLSLQSRSPLHF.

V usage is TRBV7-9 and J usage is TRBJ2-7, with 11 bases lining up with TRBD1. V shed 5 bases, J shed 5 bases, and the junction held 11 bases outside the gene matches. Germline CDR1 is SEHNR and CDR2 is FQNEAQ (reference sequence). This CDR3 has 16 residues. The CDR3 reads CASSPPRTGGRDEQYF. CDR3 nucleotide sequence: TGTGCCAGCAGCCCGCCCCGGACAGGGGGCAGGGACGAGCAGTACTTC.

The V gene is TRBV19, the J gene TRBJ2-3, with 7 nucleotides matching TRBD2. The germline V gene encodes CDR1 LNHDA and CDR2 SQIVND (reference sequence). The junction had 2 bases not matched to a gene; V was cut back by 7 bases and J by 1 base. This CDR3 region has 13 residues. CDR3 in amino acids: CASMAGGTDTQYF. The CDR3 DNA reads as TGTGCCAGTATGGCGGGAGGCACAGATACGCAGTATTTT.

CDR3 nucleotides: TGTGCCAGCAGCCAAGCCGGGGGGAAGGACGAGCAGTACTTC. Translation gives CASSQAGGKDEQYF. V is TRBV4-2 and J is TRBJ2-7; 7 bases agree with TRBD2. This CDR3 contains 14 residues. Germline V gene lookup returns CDR1 LGHNA and CDR2 YNFKEQ. The V segment lost 1 base and the J segment 5 bases; nucleotides outside the gene matches: 5.

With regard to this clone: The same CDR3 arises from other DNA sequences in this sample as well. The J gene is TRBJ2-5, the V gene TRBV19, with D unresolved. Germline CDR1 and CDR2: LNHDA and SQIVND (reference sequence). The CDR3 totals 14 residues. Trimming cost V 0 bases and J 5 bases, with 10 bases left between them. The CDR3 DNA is TGTGCCAGTAGTATAGACGCCGGTCGCGAGACCCAGTACTTC. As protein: CASSIDAGRETQYF.

Here the CDR3 DNA reads TGTGCCACTTGGCTGGGGGCTAGCTCAGCCTACGAGCAGTACTTC. Amino acid sequence: CATWLGASSAYEQYF. This chain joins TRBV2 and TRBJ2-7; possibly TRBD1 for D (6 bases). The CDR3 runs 15 residues. Germline V gene data show CDR1 as SNHLY and CDR2 as FYNNEI. V lost 10 bases and J 2 bases, leaving 21 bases between the germline ends.

For the CDR3, the DNA is TGTGCCAGCAGCGGTAAATTGACAGGGGCAACGATTAACAATGAGCAGTTCTTC. Translating gives CASSGKLTGATINNEQFF. The gene calls are TRBV9 and TRBJ2-1; 8 bases agree with TRBD1. V was clipped by 3 bases and J by 5 bases; unmatched bases: 16. The CDR3 consists of 18 residues. Germline V gene sequence: CDR1 SGDLS, CDR2 YYNGEE.

CDR3 sequence: CASSPNRGVEETQYF. CDR3 coding DNA: TGCGCCAGCAGTCCTAACCGGGGAGTTGAAGAGACCCAGTACTTC. This rearrangement joins TRBV10-2 to TRBJ2-5; a weak D match, TRBD2 (5 bases). The germline CDR1 and CDR2 sequences are WSHSY and SAAADI. This CDR3 is built from 15 residues. V was shortened by 5 bases and J by 3 bases, with 16 bases between the two germline ends.

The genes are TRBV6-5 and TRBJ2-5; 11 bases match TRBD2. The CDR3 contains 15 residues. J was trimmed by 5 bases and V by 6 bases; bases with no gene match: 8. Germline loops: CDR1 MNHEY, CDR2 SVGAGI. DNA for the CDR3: TGTGCCAGCAGAGAGAGTAGCGGGAGGGCCGAGACCCAGTACTTC. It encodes CASRESSGRAETQYF.

This chain's CDR3 is CASSKDRSYGYTF. CDR3 sequence (DNA): TGTGCCAGCAGCAAGGACAGATCCTATGGCTACACCTTC. The rearrangement uses TRBV2 and TRBJ1-2, with D possibly matching TRBD1 (6 bases). Germline V gene lookup returns CDR1 SNHLY and CDR2 FYNNEI. Trimming took 6 bases from V and 4 from J, leaving 12 bases between them. The CDR3 is 13 residues long.

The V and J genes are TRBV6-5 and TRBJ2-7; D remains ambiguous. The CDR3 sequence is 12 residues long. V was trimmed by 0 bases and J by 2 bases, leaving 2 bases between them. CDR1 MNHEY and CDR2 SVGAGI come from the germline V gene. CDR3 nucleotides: TGTGCCAGCAGTTACTCCGCCTACGAGCAGTACTTC. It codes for CASSYSAYEQYF.

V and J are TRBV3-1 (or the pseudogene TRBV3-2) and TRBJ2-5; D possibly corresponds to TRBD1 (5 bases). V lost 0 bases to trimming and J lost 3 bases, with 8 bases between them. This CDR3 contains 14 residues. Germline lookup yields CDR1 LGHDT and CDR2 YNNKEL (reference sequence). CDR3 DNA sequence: TGTGCCAGCAGCCAAGATCCCAGGGAAGAGACCCAGTACTTC. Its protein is CASSQDPREETQYF.

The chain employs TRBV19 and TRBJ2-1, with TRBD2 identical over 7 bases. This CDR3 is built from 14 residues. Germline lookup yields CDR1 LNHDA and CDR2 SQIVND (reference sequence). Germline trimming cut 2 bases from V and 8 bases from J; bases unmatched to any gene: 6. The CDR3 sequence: CASSITGGVDEQFF. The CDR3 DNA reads TGTGCCAGTAGTATAACGGGAGGTGTAGATGAGCAGTTCTTC.

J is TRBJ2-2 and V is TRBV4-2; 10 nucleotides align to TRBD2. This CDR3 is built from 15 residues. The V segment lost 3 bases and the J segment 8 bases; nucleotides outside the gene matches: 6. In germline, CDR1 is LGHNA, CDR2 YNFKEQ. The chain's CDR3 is CASSQLAGEAGELFF. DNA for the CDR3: TGTGCCAGCAGCCAGCTAGCGGGAGAGGCGGGGGAGCTGTTTTTT.

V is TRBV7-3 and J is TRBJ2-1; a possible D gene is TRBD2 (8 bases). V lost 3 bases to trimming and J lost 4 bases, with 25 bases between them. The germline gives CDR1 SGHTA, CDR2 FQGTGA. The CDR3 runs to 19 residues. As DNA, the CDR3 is TGTGCCAGCAGCTTTAGGCAGGGGGGTCTAGCGGGTCCATACAATGAGCAGTTCTTC. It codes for CASSFRQGGLAGPYNEQFF.

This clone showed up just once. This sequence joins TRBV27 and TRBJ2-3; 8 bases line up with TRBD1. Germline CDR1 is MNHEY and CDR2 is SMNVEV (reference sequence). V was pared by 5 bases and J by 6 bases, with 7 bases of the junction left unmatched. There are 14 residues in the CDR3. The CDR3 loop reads CASSVATGVDTQYF. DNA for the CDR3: TGTGCCAGCAGTGTTGCGACAGGGGTGGATACGCAGTATTTT.

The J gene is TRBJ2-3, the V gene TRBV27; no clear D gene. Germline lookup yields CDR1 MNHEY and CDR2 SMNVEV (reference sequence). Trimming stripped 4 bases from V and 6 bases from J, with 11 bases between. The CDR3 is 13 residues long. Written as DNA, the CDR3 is TGTGCCAGCAGTTCACAGATCATCGATACGCAGTATTTT. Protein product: CASSSQIIDTQYF.

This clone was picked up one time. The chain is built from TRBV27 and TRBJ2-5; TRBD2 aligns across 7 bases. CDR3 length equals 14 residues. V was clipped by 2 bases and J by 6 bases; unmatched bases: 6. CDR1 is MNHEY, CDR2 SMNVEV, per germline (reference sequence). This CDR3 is CASSLGRGFQTQYF. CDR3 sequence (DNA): TGTGCCAGCAGTTTAGGGAGGGGCTTTCAGACCCAGTACTTC.

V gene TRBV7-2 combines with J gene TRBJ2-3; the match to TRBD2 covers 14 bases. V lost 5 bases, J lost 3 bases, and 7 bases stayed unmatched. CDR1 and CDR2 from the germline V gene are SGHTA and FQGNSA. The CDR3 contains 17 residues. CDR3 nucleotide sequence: TGTGCCAGCAGCCCTTTCGGACTAGCGGGAGGAACAGATACGCAGTATTTT. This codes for CASSPFGLAGGTDTQYF.

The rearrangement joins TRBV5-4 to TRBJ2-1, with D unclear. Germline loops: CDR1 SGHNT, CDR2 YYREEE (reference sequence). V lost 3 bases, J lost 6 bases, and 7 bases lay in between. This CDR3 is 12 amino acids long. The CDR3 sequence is CASSSTGNEQFF. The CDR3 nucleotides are TGTGCCAGCAGCTCCACGGGCAATGAGCAGTTCTTC.

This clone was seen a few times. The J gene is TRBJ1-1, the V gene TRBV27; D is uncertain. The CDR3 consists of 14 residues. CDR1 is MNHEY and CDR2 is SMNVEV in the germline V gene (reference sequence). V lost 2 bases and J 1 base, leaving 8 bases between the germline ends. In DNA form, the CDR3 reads TGTGCCAGCAGTTTAAGCTTTACGAACACTGAAGCTTTCTTT. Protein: CASSLSFTNTEAFF.